The 2 T cell receptor beta chains in this list originate from one sample, sequenced in a study of CD8+ T cells in alopecia areata. RNA, once extracted, was reverse transcribed into cDNA for use as the sequencing template. Some clones are missing from TCRdb's copy, which holds only in-frame ones; the method was immunoSEQ multiplex PCR. The sample includes roughly 98,000 clones, around 60% of them seen just once. Treatment noted: oral pan-JAK inhibitor, 5-10 mg twice daily. Sequencing used CD8+ T cells sorted from blood, obtained at week 4, from a patient treated with tofacitinib. Every receptor here comes from a human donor with alopecia areata.

V gene TRBV19 combines with J gene TRBJ1-1, with TRBD1 identical over 7 bases. CDR3 length: 14 residues. Germline V lookup: CDR1 LNHDA, CDR2 SQIVND (reference sequence). The trim removed 5 bases at V and 0 bases at J, leaving 3 bases unmatched. The CDR3 coding sequence is TGTGCCAGTAGTTCGACAGGGCTGAACACTGAAGCTTTCTTT. Protein sequence: CASSSTGLNTEAFF. Full variable domain (missing parts from reference TRBV19 and TRBJ1-1): DGGITQSPKYLFRKEGQNVTLSCEQNLNHDAMYWYRQDPGQGLRLIYYSQIVNDFQKGDIAEGYSVSREKKESFPLTVTSAQKNPTAFYLCASSSTGLNTEAFFGQGTRLTVV.

The genes are TRBV19 and TRBJ2-7, with 9 positions matching TRBD1. V was clipped by 0 bases and J by 2 bases; unmatched bases: 2. The germline V gene has CDR1 LNHDA and CDR2 SQIVND (reference sequence). This CDR3 region has 15 residues. CDR3 bases: TGTGCCAGTAGTATAGAAGGGACAGGGACCTACGAGCAGTACTTC. This codes for CASSIEGTGTYEQYF.